This is a list of T cell receptor beta chains from one sample in a study of beta chain features in type 1 diabetes. Data came from immunoSEQ multiplex PCR; TCRdb stores just in-frame clones and leaves some out. The sample has 640,000 or so clones, over 11% seen once. Sequenced material: naive CD4+ T cells from blood. Source of these receptors: a man aged 18 to 35 with type 1 diabetes. Both conserved end residues are part of each CDR3. A D gene is named only where the DNA matches it firmly. Only part of the rows carry a size: once, few, many, or a class if the clone is expanded.

abundance,j_gene,d_gene,v_gene,CDR3aa,CDR3nt
few,TRBJ2-7,NA,TRBV10-3,CAISESYGGAPAHEQYF,TGTGCCATCAGTGAGTCTTATGGGGGGGCGCCTGCCCACGAGCAGTACTTC
NA,TRBJ1-6,TRBD1,TRBV7-9,CASSFGQANSPLHF,TGTGCCAGCAGCTTTGGACAGGCCAATTCACCCCTCCACTTT
NA,TRBJ2-1,NA,TRBV30,CAWSEGSSYNEQFF,TGTGCCTGGAGTGAAGGGAGCTCCTACAATGAGCAGTTCTTC
few,TRBJ2-1,NA,TRBV5-6,CASSPPSVSYNEQFF,TGTGCCAGCAGCCCCCCGTCGGTCTCCTACAATGAGCAGTTCTTC
few,TRBJ2-7,TRBD1,TRBV29-1,CSPTGQNSYEQYF,TGCAGCCCAACGGGACAGAACTCCTACGAGCAGTACTTC
NA,TRBJ2-1,NA,TRBV5-4,CASSARRAEQFF,TGTGCCAGCAGCGCCCGTAGGGCTGAGCAGTTCTTC
few,TRBJ2-5,NA,TRBV5-1,CASSPGGSPTQETQYF,TGCGCCAGCAGCCCCGGGGGTAGCCCCACCCAAGAGACCCAGTACTTC
few,TRBJ2-3,TRBD2,TRBV9,CASSVASGGDTQYF,TGTGCCAGCAGCGTAGCTAGCGGGGGAGATACGCAGTATTTT
NA,TRBJ2-5,NA,TRBV30,CAWSEVGETQYF,TGTGCCTGGAGTGAAGTTGGCGAGACCCAGTACTTC
NA,TRBJ1-5,NA,TRBV19,CASSRVWPGMANNQPQHF,TGTGCCAGTAGTAGGGTTTGGCCGGGGATGGCGAACAATCAGCCCCAGCATTTT
few,TRBJ2-1,NA,TRBV25-1,CASSEVEEVGNEQFF,TGTGCCAGCAGTGAAGTTGAGGAAGTGGGCAATGAGCAGTTCTTC
few,TRBJ2-3,NA,TRBV7-3,CASSRGQGDTQYF,TGTGCCAGCAGCCGGGGGCAGGGAGATACGCAGTATTTT
NA,TRBJ2-2,TRBD1,TRBV7-9,CASSTGRTGDTGELFF,TGTGCCAGCAGCACCGGGAGGACAGGGGACACCGGGGAGCTGTTTTTT
NA,TRBJ1-2,NA,TRBV14,CASSQDRGTSIASGYTF,TGTGCCAGCAGCCAAGATCGGGGGACTTCGATAGCCAGTGGCTACACCTTC
NA,TRBJ1-2,TRBD1,TRBV12-5,CASALGTGVGYTF,TGTGCTAGTGCCTTGGGGACAGGGGTCGGCTACACCTTC
NA,TRBJ1-2,NA,TRBV27,CASPASWGYYGYTF,TGTGCCAGCCCCGCTTCCTGGGGGTACTATGGCTACACCTTC
NA,TRBJ2-7,NA,TRBV6-5,CASSQAESSYEQYF,TGTGCCAGCAGCCAGGCGGAGAGCTCCTACGAGCAGTACTTC
few,TRBJ2-2,TRBD1,TRBV4-1,CASSRLPDRELSGELFF,TGCGCCAGCAGCCGACTGCCGGACAGGGAGTTGTCCGGGGAGCTGTTTTTT
NA,TRBJ1-2,NA,TRBV30,CAWSHLGGYTF,TGTGCCTGGAGCCATCTCGGAGGCTACACCTTC
few,TRBJ1-5,NA,TRBV27,CASRQVGLGPQHF,TGTGCCAGCAGACAGGTTGGCCTCGGGCCCCAGCATTTT
NA,TRBJ1-3,NA,TRBV7-2,CASSLGRSTSGNTIYF,TGTGCCAGCAGCTTAGGAAGAAGCACTTCAGGAAACACCATATATTTT
few,TRBJ2-5,NA,TRBV5-4,CASSFTGIGETQYF,TGTGCCAGCAGCTTCACAGGGATTGGGGAGACCCAGTACTTC
few,TRBJ2-5,NA,TRBV5-4,CASSFGGLQETQYF,TGTGCCAGCAGCTTTGGAGGACTCCAAGAGACCCAGTACTTC
few,TRBJ2-5,NA,TRBV11-2,CASSFAGKETQYF,TGTGCCAGCAGTTTCGCGGGCAAGGAGACCCAGTACTTC
NA,TRBJ1-5,NA,TRBV18,CASSPSEESEPQHF,TGTGCCAGCTCTCCTTCCGAGGAGTCCGAGCCCCAGCATTTT
few,TRBJ1-2,NA,TRBV19,CASSIPPMGAMDGYTF,TGTGCCAGTAGTATCCCCCCCATGGGGGCGATGGATGGCTACACCTTC
few,TRBJ2-7,TRBD1,TRBV13,CASSPRRGQGVSYEQYF,TGTGCCAGCAGCCCACGACGAGGACAGGGTGTCTCCTACGAGCAGTACTTC
few,TRBJ2-1,TRBD2,TRBV10-3,CAISESAGGYNEQFF,TGTGCCATCAGTGAGTCTGCGGGAGGGTACAATGAGCAGTTCTTC
few,TRBJ2-5,NA,TRBV2,CASRPTEETQYF,TGTGCCAGCAGACCGACAGAAGAGACCCAGTACTTC
few,TRBJ2-3,TRBD2,TRBV5-1,CASSGGSSTDTQYF,TGCGCCAGCAGCGGCGGGAGTAGCACAGATACGCAGTATTTT
NA,TRBJ2-6,NA,TRBV5-1,CASSNAGQPPGANVLTF,TGCGCCAGCAGCAACGCCGGACAGCCCCCTGGGGCCAACGTCCTGACTTTC
few,TRBJ2-1,NA,TRBV30,CAWIGGYNEQFF,TGTGCCTGGATCGGCGGGTACAATGAGCAGTTCTTC
few,TRBJ2-2,NA,TRBV7-2,CASSQWWNTGELFF,TGTGCCAGCAGCCAATGGTGGAACACCGGGGAGCTGTTTTTT
few,TRBJ2-7,NA,TRBV25-1,CASSEFEGQAYEQYF,TGTGCCAGCAGTGAATTTGAGGGGCAGGCCTACGAGCAGTACTTC
NA,TRBJ2-3,NA,TRBV7-2,CASRLALSTDTQYF,TGTGCCAGCCGCCTAGCGTTAAGCACAGATACGCAGTATTTT
few,TRBJ2-7,NA,TRBV6-1,CASSTYEQYF,TGTGCCAGCAGTACCTACGAGCAGTACTTC
NA,TRBJ2-7,NA,TRBV6-5,CASSYSSAGYYEQYF,TGTGCCAGCAGTTACTCGTCGGCAGGGTACTACGAGCAGTACTTC
NA,TRBJ1-1,NA,TRBV15,CATSTNRENTEAFF,TGTGCCACCAGCACCAACAGGGAGAACACTGAAGCTTTCTTT
once,TRBJ2-1,NA,TRBV30,CAFVGTGNEQFF,TGTGCCTTCGTGGGTACGGGGAATGAGCAGTTCTTC
NA,TRBJ2-3,NA,TRBV7-9,CASSLDRIRTDTQYF,TGTGCCAGCAGCTTAGACAGAATTCGCACAGATACGCAGTATTTT
NA,TRBJ2-2,TRBD2,TRBV30,CAWSVLASGAGELFF,TGTGCCTGGAGTGTATTGGCTAGCGGGGCCGGGGAGCTGTTTTTT
NA,TRBJ1-2,NA,TRBV7-9,CASSTSSTGNYGYTF,TGTGCCAGCAGCACGAGCTCGACGGGAAACTATGGCTACACCTTC
NA,TRBJ1-6,NA,TRBV4-2,CASSHQDGGNSPLHF,TGTGCCAGCAGCCATCAGGACGGCGGAAATTCACCCCTCCACTTT
few,TRBJ2-7,NA,TRBV5-1,CASSGGMGAEQYF,TGCGCCAGCAGCGGAGGTATGGGGGCCGAGCAGTACTTC
NA,TRBJ2-3,TRBD1,TRBV5-1,CASSPGTGKDTQYF,TGCGCCAGCAGCCCCGGGACAGGGAAGGATACGCAGTATTTT
NA,TRBJ2-5,NA,TRBV5-1,CASSPGGQQETQYF,TGCGCCAGCAGCCCCGGTGGTCAACAAGAGACCCAGTACTTC
NA,TRBJ1-2,NA,TRBV7-9,CASSLGQTYGYTF,TGTGCCAGCAGCTTAGGGCAGACCTATGGCTACACCTTC
few,TRBJ2-2,NA,TRBV30,CAWSVGWRDANTGELFF,TGTGCCTGGAGTGTAGGTTGGCGGGACGCGAACACCGGGGAGCTGTTTTTT
few,TRBJ2-7,TRBD2,TRBV5-1,CASSRTAGGIYEQYF,TGCGCCAGCAGCAGGACAGCGGGGGGAATCTACGAGCAGTACTTC
few,TRBJ2-1,TRBD2,TRBV6-6,CASSSTGGTNEQFF,TGTGCCAGCTCGTCAACCGGGGGGACGAATGAGCAGTTCTTC
NA,TRBJ1-2,NA,TRBV30,CAWSVQGYGYTF,TGTGCCTGGAGTGTACAGGGCTATGGCTACACCTTC
few,TRBJ2-1,NA,TRBV18,CASSRGALYNEQFF,TGTGCCAGCTCACGAGGGGCCCTATACAATGAGCAGTTCTTC
NA,TRBJ2-2,TRBD2,TRBV29-1,CSSTSGRTGELFF,TGCAGCTCGACTAGCGGCCGGACCGGGGAGCTGTTTTTT
NA,TRBJ2-1,NA,TRBV6-1,CASSLKGGSYNEQFF,TGTGCCAGCAGCCTCAAGGGCGGCTCCTACAATGAGCAGTTCTTC